The sequence of this T cell receptor (beta chain) was determined in a study of cytomegalovirus exposure and HLA in healthy donors. 60 Vbeta and 13 Jbeta primers were used in PCR. TCRdb keeps only in-frame clones here, not all; method: immunoSEQ multiplex PCR. The repertoire holds about 55,000 clones, with approximately 80% as singletons. Concerning this clone: The antigen remains undetermined.

Findings and limits, study-wide: Follow-up analysis later connected one missense variant in DCLRE1C with trimming of TCR beta V- and J-genes. Association of roughly 17,000 TCR beta sequences with HLA alleles was found at 0.05 false discovery rate in a later analysis. Analyzed later, association rates of TCRs varied across HLA loci, with DRB1 most and HLA-C fewest.

The CDR3 length is 14 residues. Germline V gives CDR1 SGHTA, CDR2 FQGNSA. Between the trimmed V and J ends, which lost 2 bases and 2 bases, there was a span of 10 bases. This chain links TRBV7-2 with TRBJ2-7, with a tentative D call TRBD1 (5 bases). This clonotype was obtained from a female donor in good health and CMV-seronegative. The sample taken for sequencing was PBMCs. CDR3 in amino acids: CASSLHSRAYEQYF. The CDR3 bases are TGTGCCAGCAGCTTACACTCCAGGGCCTACGAGCAGTACTTC. The variable domain in full, completed from reference TRBV7-2 and TRBJ2-7, reads GAGVSQSPSNKVTEKGKDVELRCDPISGHTALYWYRQSLGQGLEFLIYFQGNSAPDKSGLPSDRFSAERTGGSVSTLTIQRTQQEDSAVYLCASSLHSRAYEQYFGPGTRLTVT.